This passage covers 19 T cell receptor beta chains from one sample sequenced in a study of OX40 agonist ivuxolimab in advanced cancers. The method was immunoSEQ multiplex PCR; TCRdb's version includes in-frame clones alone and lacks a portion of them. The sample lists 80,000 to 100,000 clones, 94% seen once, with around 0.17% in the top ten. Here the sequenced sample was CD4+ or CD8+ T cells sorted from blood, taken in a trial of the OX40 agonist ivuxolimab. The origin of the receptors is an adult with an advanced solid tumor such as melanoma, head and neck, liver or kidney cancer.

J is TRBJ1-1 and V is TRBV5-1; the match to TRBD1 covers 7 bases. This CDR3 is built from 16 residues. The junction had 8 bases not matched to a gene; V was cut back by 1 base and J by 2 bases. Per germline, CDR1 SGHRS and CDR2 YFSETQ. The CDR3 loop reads CASSLPRGTANTEAFF. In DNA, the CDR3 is TGCGCCAGCAGCTTGCCCCGCGGGACAGCTAACACTGAAGCTTTCTTT.

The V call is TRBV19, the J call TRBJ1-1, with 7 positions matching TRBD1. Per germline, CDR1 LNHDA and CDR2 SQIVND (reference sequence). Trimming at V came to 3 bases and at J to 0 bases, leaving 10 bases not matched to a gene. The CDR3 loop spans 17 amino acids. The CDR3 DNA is TGTGCCAGTAGTATCGCGTTGTACAGGGGATTGAACACTGAAGCTTTCTTT. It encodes CASSIALYRGLNTEAFF.

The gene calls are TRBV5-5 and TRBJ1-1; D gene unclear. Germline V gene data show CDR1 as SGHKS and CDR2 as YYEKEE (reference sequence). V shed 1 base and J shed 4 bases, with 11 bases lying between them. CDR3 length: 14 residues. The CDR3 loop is CASSLSSRPTEAFF. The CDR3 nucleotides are TGTGCCAGCAGCTTGTCATCCAGGCCCACTGAAGCTTTCTTT.

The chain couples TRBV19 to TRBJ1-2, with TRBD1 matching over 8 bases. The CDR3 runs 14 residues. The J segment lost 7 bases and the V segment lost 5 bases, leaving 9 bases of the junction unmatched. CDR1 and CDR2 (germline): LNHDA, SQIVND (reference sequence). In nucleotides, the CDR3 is TGTGCCAGTAGTCGCCGGGTCAGGGGGCCTGGCTACACCTTC. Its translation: CASSRRVRGPGYTF. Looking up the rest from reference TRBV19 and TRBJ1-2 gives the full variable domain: DGGITQSPKYLFRKEGQNVTLSCEQNLNHDAMYWYRQDPGQGLRLIYYSQIVNDFQKGDIAEGYSVSREKKESFPLTVTSAQKNPTAFYLCASSRRVRGPGYTFGSGTRLTVV.

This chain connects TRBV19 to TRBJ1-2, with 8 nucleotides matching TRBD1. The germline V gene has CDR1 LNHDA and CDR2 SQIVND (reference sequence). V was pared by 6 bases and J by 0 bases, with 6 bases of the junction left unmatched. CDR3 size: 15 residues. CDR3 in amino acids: CASRIQTGANYGYTF. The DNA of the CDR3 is TGTGCCAGTAGGATTCAGACAGGGGCTAACTATGGCTACACCTTC.

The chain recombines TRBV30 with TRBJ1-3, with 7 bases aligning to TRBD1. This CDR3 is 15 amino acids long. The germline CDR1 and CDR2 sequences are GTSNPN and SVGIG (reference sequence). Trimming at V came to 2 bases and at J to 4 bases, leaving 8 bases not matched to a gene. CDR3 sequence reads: CAWSRTTGVGNTIYF. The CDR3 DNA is TGTGCCTGGAGTCGCACCACAGGGGTCGGAAACACCATATATTTT. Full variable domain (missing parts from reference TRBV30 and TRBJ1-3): SQTIHQWPATLVQPVGSPLSLECTVEGTSNPNLYWYRQAAGRGLQLLFYSVGIGQISSEVPQNLSASRPQDRQFILSSKKLLLSDSGFYLCAWSRTTGVGNTIYFGEGSWLTVV.

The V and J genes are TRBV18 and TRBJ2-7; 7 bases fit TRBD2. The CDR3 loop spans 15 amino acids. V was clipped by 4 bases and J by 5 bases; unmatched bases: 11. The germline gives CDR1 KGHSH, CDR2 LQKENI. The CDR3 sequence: CASSLPGREGHEQYF. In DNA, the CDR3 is TGTGCCAGCTCACTACCGGGAAGGGAGGGGCACGAGCAGTACTTC.

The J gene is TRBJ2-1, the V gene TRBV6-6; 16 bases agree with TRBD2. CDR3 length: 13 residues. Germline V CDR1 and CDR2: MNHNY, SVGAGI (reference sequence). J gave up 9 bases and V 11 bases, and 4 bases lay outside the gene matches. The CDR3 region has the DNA TGTGCCGGAGGGACTAGCGGGGGGGGTGAGCAGTTCTTC. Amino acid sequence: CAGGTSGGGEQFF.

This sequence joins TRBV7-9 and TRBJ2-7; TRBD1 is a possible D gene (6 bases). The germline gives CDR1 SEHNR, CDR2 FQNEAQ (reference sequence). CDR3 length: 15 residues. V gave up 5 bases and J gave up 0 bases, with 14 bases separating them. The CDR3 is CASSQTRGSSYEQYF. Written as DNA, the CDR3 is TGTGCCAGCAGCCAAACAAGGGGGAGCTCCTACGAGCAGTACTTC. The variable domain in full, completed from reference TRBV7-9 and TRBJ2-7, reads DTGVSQNPRHKITKRGQNVTFRCDPISEHNRLYWYRQTLGQGPEFLTYFQNEAQLEKSRLLSDRFSAERPKGSFSTLEIQRTEQGDSAMYLCASSQTRGSSYEQYFGPGTRLTVT.

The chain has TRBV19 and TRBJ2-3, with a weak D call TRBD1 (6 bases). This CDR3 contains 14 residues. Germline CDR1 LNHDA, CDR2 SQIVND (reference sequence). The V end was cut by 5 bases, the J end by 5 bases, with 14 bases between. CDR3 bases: TGTGCCAGTAGTGCACAGGGCTTTCAAGATACGCAGTATTTT. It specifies CASSAQGFQDTQYF.

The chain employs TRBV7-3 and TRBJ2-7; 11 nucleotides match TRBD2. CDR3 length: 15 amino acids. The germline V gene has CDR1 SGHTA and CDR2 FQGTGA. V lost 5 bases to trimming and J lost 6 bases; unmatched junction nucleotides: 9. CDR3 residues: CASSRLAGGSGEQYF. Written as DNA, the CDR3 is TGTGCCAGCAGCCGATTAGCGGGAGGGTCTGGCGAGCAGTACTTC. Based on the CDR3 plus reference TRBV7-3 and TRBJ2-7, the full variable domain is GAGVSQTPSNKVTEKGKYVELRCDPISGHTALYWYRQSLGQGPEFLIYFQGTGAADDSGLPNDRFFAVRPEGSVSTLKIQRTERGDSAVYLCASSRLAGGSGEQYFGPGTRLTVT.

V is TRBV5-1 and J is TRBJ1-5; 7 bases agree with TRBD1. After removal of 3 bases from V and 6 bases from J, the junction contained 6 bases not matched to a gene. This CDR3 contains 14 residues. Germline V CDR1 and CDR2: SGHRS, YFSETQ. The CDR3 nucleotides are TGCGCCAGCAGCTCTGGACAGGTCGGTCAGCCCCAGCATTTT. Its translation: CASSSGQVGQPQHF.

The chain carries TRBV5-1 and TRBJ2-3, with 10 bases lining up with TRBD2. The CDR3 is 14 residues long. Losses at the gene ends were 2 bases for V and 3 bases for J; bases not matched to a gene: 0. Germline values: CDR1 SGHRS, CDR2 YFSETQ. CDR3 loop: CASSLAGGTDTQYF. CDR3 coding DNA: TGCGCCAGCAGCTTAGCGGGGGGGACAGATACGCAGTATTTT.

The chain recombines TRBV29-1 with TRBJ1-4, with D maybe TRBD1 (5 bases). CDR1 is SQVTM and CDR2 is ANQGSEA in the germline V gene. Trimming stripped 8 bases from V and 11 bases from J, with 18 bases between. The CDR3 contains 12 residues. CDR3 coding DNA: TGCAGCAACCGGGACCGTTCTGTGAAACTGTTTTTT. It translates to CSNRDRSVKLFF.

CDR3 sequence (DNA): TGTGCCAGCAGCTTAGGGTTCCAATCCTACGAGCAGTACTTC. As protein: CASSLGFQSYEQYF. The genes are TRBV11-2 and TRBJ2-7; D is unclear. V was pared by 1 base and J by 1 base, with 8 bases between. This CDR3 spans 14 amino acids. From germline, CDR1 is SGHAT and CDR2 FQNNGV.

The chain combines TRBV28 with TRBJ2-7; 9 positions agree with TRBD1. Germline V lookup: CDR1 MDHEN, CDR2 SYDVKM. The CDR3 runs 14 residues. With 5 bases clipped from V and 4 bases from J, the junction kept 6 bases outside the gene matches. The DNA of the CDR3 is TGTGCCAGCAGTACCACAGGGGGCGGGTACGAGCAGTACTTC. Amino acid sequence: CASSTTGGGYEQYF.

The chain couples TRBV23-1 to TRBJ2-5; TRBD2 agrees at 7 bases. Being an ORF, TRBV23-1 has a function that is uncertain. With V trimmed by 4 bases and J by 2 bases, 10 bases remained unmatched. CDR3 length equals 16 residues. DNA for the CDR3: TGCGCCAGCAGTCTGCCACTTGGGGGGGAACAAGAGACCCAGTACTTC. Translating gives CASSLPLGGEQETQYF.

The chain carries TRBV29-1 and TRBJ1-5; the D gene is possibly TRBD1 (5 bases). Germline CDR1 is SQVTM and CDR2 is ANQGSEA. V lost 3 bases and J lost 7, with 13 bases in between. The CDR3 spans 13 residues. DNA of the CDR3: TGCAGCGTTGATGGGGGACGGGGCCAGCCCCAGCATTTT. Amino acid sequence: CSVDGGRGQPQHF.

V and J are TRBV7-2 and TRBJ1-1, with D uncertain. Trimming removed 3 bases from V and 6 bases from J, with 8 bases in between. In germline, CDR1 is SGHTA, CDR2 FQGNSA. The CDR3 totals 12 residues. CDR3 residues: CASSFLVPEAFF. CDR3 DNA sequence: TGTGCCAGCAGCTTTCTGGTGCCTGAAGCTTTCTTT.